This entry features one TCR beta chain sequence. Its antigen is as yet unknown. This CDR3 has 14 residues. The germline gives CDR1 SGHNT, CDR2 YYREEE (reference sequence). Trimming cost V 4 bases and J 2 bases, with 13 bases left between them. 5'RACE primed from the constant segment yielded TCR alpha and TCR beta cDNA libraries bearing sample barcodes and UMIs. TCRdb re-called the 5' RACE reads through MiXCR, storing one row per CDR3 protein. Here the sample spans a few hundred thousand distinct CDR3 sequences, over 25% being singletons. The data were taken from a study of T-cell memory formation after mild COVID-19. At the level of the study: TCR clusters were mostly donor specific.

Findings and caveats of the study: CD4+ contracting clones were found mainly in CM and EM, and CD8+ ones in EMRA.

Sequencing used PBMCs or a T cell subset sorted from them (not recorded which). The chain recombines TRBV5-4 with TRBJ2-7; D is possibly TRBD1 or TRBD2 (7 bases each). The receptor was isolated from an adult woman who had mild COVID-19 (a few samples of this study predate the infection). Cell type and time point are not known. CDR3: CASSRDSGAYEQYF. CDR3 sequence (DNA): TGTGCCAGCAGCCGGGACAGCGGGGCCTACGAGCAGTACTTC. The full variable domain, with the rest looked up from reference TRBV5-4 and TRBJ2-7, is ETGVTQSPTHLIKTRGQQVTLRCSSQSGHNTVSWYQQALGQGPQFIFQYYREEENGRGNFPPRFSGLQFPNYSSELNVNALELDDSALYLCASSRDSGAYEQYFGPGTRLTVT.